This T cell receptor beta chain was sequenced for a study of T cell changes during pregnancy in multiple sclerosis. The length of the CDR3 is 14 residues. J was trimmed by 2 bases and V by 6 bases; bases with no gene match: 6. Per germline, CDR1 MNHEY and CDR2 SVGAGI. The table came from immunoSEQ multiplex PCR; TCRdb's copy has only in-frame clones and leaves some out. This table holds about 39,000 clones, approximately 90% found once. The material was CD8+ T cells from peripheral blood mononuclear cells, obtained in the first trimester of pregnancy. The chain is built from TRBV6-5 and TRBJ2-7; TRBD1 matches 8 bases. This clonotype originated in a female donor with multiple sclerosis, enrolled in a pregnancy study. Here the CDR3 DNA reads TGTGCCAGCAGCCCAGGACAGGGTACCTACGAGCAGTACTTC. Residues: CASSPGQGTYEQYF.